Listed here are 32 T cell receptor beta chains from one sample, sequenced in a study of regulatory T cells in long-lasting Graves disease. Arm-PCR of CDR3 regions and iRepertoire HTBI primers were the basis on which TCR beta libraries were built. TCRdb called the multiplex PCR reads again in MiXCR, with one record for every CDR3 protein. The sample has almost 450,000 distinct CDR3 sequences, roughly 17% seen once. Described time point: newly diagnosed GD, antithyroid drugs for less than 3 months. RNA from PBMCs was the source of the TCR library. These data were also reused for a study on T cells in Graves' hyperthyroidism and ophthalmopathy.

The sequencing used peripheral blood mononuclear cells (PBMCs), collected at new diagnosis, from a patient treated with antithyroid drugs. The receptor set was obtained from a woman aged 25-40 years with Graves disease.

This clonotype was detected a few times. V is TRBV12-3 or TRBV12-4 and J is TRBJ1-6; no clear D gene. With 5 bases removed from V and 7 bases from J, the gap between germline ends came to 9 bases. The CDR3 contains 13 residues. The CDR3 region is CASSLGANSPLHF. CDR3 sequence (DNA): TGTGCCAGCAGTCTGGGCGCCAATTCACCCCTCCACTTT.

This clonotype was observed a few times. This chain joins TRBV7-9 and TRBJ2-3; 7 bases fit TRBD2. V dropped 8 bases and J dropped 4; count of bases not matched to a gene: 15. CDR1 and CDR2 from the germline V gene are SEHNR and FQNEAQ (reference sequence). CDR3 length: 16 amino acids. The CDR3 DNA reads TGTGCCAGCCGACGGGGAGGGAGGGCCTTCTCAGATACGCAGTATTTT. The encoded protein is CASRRGGRAFSDTQYF.

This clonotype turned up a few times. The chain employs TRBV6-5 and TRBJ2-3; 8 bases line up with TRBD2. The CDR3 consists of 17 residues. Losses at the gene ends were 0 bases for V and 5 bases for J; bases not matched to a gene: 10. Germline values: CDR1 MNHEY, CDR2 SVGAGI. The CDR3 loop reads CASSYSSGAGVGDTQYF. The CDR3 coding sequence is TGTGCCAGCAGTTACTCGAGTGGAGCGGGAGTTGGAGATACGCAGTATTTT.

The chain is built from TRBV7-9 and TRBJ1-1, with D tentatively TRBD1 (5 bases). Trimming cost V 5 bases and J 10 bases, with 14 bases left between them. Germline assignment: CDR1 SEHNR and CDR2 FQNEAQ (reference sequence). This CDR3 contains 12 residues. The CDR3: CASSPPNQGAFF. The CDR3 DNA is TGTGCCAGCAGCCCCCCTAACCAGGGAGCTTTCTTT.

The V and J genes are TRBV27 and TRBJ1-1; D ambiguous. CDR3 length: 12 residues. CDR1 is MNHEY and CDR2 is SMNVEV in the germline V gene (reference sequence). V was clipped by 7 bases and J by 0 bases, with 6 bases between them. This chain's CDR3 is CASKDMNTEAFF. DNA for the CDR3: TGTGCCAGCAAAGATATGAACACTGAAGCTTTCTTT.

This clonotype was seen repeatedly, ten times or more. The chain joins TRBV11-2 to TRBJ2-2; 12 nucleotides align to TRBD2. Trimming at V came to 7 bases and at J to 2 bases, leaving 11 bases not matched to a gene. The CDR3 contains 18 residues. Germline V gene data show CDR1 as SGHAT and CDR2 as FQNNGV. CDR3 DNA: TGTGCCAGCATGCAAAGACTAGCGGGAGTTGGAAACACCGGGGAGCTGTTTTTT. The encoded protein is CASMQRLAGVGNTGELFF. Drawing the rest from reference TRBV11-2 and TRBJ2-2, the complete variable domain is EAGVAQSPRYKIIEKRQSVAFWCNPISGHATLYWYQQILGQGPKLLIQFQNNGVVDDSQLPKDRFSAERLKGVDSTLKIQPAKLEDSAVYLCASMQRLAGVGNTGELFFGEGSRLTVL.

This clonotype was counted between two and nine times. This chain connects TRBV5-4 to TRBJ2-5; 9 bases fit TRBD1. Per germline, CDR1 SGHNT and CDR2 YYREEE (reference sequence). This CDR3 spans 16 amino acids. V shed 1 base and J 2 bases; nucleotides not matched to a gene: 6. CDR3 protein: CASSLPGTGPQETQYF. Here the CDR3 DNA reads TGTGCCAGCAGCTTGCCCGGGACAGGGCCGCAAGAGACCCAGTACTTC.

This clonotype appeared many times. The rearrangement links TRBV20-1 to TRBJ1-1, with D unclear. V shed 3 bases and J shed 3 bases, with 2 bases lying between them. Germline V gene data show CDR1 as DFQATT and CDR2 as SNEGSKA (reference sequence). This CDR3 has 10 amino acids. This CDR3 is CSARDTEAFF. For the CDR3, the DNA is TGCAGTGCTAGGGACACTGAAGCTTTCTTT.

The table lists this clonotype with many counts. The CDR3 DNA reads as TGTGCCAGCAGCTCCAACAGGGGCCCATTCAATGAGCAGTTCTTC. Protein product: CASSSNRGPFNEQFF. The chain couples TRBV11-1 to TRBJ2-1, with 7 bases matching TRBD1. In germline, CDR1 is SGHAT, CDR2 FQDESV (reference sequence). The CDR3 is 15 amino acids. V dropped 4 bases and J dropped 6; count of bases not matched to a gene: 9.

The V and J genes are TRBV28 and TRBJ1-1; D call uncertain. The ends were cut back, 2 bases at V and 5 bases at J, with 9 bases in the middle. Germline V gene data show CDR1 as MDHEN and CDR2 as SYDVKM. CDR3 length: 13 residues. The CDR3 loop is CASSLVKLTEAFF. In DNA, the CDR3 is TGTGCCAGCAGTTTAGTTAAGCTTACTGAAGCTTTCTTT. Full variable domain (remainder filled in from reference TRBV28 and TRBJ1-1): DVKVTQSSRYLVKRTGEKVFLECVQDMDHENMFWYRQDPGLGLRLIYFSYDVKMKEKGDIPEGYSVSREKKERFSLILESASTNQTSMYLCASSLVKLTEAFFGQGTRLTVV.

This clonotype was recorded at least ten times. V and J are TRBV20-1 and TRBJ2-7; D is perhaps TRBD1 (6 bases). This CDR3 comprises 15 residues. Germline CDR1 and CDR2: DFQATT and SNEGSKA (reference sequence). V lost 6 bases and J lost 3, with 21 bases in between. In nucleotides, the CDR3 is TGCAGTGCCCCCGGACAGTTAGATAGGGACTACGAGCAGTACTTC. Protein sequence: CSAPGQLDRDYEQYF.

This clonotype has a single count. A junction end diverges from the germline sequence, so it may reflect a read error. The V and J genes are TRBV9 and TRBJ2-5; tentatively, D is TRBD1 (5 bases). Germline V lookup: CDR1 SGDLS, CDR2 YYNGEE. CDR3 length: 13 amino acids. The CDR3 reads CASSATGRETQYF. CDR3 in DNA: TGCGCCAGCAGTGCCACAGGAAGAGAGACCCAGTACTTC.

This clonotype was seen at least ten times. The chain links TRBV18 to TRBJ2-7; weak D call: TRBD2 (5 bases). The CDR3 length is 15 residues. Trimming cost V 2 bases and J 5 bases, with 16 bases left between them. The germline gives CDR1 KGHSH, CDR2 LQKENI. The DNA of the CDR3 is TGTGCCAGCTCACCAGTTCTAGCAAGGGCGGACGAGCAGTACTTC. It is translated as CASSPVLARADEQYF.

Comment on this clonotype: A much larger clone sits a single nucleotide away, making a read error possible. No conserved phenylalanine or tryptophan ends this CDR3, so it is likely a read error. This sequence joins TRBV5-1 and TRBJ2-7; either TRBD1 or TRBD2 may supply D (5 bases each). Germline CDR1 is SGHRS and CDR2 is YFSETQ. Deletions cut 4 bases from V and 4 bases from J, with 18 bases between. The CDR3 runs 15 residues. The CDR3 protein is CASSLGGPASYEQYS. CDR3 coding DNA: TGCGCCAGCAGCCTTGGGGGACCGGCGTCTTACGAGCAGTACTCC.

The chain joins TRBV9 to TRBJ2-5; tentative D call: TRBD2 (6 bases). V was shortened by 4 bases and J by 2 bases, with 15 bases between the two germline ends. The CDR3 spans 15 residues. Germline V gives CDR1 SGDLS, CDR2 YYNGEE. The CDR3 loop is CASSPKDYRQETQYF. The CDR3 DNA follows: TGTGCCAGCAGCCCCAAGGACTACCGTCAAGAGACCCAGTACTTC.

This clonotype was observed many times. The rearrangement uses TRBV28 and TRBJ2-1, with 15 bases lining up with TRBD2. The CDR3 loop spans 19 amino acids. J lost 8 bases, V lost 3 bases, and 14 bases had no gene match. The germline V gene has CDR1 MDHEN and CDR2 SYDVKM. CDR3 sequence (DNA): TGTGCCAGCAGTTTCACGGGACTAGCGGGAGGATGGGGGGAGGATGAGCAGTTCTTC. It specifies CASSFTGLAGGWGEDEQFF.

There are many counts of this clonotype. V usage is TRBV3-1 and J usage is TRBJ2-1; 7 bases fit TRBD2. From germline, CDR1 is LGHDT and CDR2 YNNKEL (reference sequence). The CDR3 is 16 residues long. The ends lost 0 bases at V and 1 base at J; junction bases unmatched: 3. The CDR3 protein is CASSQDWRESYNEQFF. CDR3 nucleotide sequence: TGTGCCAGCAGCCAAGACTGGCGGGAGTCCTACAATGAGCAGTTCTTC.

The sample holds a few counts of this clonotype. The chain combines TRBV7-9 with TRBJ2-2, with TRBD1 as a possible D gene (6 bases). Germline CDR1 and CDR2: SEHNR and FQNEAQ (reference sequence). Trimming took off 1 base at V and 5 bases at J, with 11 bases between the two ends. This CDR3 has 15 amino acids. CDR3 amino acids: CASSLEQGDTGELFF. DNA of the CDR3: TGTGCCAGCAGCTTAGAACAGGGAGATACCGGGGAGCTGTTTTTT.

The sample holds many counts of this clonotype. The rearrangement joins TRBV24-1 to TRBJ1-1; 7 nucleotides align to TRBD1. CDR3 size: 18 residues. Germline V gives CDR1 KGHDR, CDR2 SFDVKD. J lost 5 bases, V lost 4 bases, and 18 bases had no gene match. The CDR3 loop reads CATSDSTWGSRGKTEAFF. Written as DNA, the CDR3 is TGTGCCACCAGTGACTCAACCTGGGGCTCCAGGGGGAAAACTGAAGCTTTCTTT.

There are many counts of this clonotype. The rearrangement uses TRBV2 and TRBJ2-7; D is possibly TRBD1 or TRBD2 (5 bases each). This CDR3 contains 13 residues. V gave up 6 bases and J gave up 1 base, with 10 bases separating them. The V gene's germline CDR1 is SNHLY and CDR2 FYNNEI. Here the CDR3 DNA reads TGTGCCAGCAGGAGGGACGGTTCCTACGAGCAGTACTTC. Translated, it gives CASRRDGSYEQYF.

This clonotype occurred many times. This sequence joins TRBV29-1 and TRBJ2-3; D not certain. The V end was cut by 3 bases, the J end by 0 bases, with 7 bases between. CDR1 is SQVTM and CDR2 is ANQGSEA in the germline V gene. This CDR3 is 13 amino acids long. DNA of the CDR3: TGCAGCGTTGACAGACCTAGCACAGATACGCAGTATTTT. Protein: CSVDRPSTDTQYF.

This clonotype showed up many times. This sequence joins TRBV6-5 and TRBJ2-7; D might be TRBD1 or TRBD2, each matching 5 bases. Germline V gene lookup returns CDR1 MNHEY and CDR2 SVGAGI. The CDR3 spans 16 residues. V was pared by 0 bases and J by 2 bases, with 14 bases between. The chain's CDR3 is CASSYSGDQEAYEQYF. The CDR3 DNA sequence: TGTGCCAGCAGTTACTCCGGGGACCAAGAGGCCTACGAGCAGTACTTC.

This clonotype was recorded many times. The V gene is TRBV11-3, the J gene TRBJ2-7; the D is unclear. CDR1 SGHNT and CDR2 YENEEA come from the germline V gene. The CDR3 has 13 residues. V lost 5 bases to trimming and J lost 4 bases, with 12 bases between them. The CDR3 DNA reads TGTGCCAGCAGCCGAGACCGTGAGTACGAGCAGTACTTC. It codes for CASSRDREYEQYF.

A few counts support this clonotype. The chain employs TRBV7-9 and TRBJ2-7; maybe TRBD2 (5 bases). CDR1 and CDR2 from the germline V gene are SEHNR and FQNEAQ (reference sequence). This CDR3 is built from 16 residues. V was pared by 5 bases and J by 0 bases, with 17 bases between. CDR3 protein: CASSPAQRQGSYEQYF. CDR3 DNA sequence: TGTGCCAGCAGCCCGGCGCAGCGGCAAGGCTCCTACGAGCAGTACTTC.

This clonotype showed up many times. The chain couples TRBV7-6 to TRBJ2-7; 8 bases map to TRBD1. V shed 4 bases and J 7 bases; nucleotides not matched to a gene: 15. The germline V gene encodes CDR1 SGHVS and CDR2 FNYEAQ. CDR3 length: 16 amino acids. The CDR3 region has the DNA TGTGCCAGCAGCTCCTCATACAGGGGGAACCGGGGGGAGCAGTACTTC. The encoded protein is CASSSSYRGNRGEQYF.

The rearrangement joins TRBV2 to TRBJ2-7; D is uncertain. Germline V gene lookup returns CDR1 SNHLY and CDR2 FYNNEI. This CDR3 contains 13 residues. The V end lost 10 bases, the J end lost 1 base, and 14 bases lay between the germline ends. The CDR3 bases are TGTGCCACCCTAGGGCGGATTTCCTACGAGCAGTACTTC. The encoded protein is CATLGRISYEQYF.

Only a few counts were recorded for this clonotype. CDR3 DNA sequence: TGTGCCAGCAGTTACTCGGGTCAAGCTACAGATACGCAGTATTTT. Its protein product is CASSYSGQATDTQYF. The chain joins TRBV6-5 to TRBJ2-3; D uncertain. Germline V gene lookup returns CDR1 MNHEY and CDR2 SVGAGI. V was pared by 0 bases and J by 3 bases, with 10 bases between. The CDR3 runs to 15 residues.

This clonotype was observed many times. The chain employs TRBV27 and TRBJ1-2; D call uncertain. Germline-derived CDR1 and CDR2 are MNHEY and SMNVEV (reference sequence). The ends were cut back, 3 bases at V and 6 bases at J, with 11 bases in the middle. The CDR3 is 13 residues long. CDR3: CASSFPDGNGYTF. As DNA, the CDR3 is TGTGCCAGCAGTTTTCCGGACGGGAATGGCTACACCTTC.

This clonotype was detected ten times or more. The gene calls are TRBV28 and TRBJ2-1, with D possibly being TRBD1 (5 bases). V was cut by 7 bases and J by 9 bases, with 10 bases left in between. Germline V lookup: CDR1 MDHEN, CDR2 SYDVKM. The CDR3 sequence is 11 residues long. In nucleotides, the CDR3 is TGTGCCAGCAATCAGGGTAGTGAGCAGTTCTTC. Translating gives CASNQGSEQFF.

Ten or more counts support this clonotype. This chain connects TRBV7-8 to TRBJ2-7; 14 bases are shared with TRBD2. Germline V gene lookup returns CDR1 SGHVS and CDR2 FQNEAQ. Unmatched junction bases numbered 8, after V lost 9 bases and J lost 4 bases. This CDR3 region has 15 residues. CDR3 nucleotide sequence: TGTGCCAGTTTCGGGACTAGCGGGAGAGAGTACGAGCAGTACTTC. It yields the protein CASFGTSGREYEQYF. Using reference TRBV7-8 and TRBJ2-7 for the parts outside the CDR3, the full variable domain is GAGVSQSPRYKVAKRGQDVALRCDPISGHVSLFWYQQALGQGPEFLTYFQNEAQLDKSGLPSDRFFAERPEGSVSTLKIQRTQQEDSAVYLCASFGTSGREYEQYFGPGTRLTVT.

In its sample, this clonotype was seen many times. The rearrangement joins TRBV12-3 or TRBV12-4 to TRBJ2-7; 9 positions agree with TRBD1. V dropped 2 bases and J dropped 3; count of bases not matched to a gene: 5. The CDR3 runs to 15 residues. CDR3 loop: CASSLRDRVIYEQYF. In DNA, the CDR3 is TGTGCCAGCAGTTTAAGGGACAGGGTGATCTACGAGCAGTACTTC.

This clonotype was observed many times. CDR3 sequence (DNA): TGCAGTCCAAGGGGAAGGTTTGACTACGAGCAGTACTTC. Translating it yields CSPRGRFDYEQYF. V is TRBV20-1 and J is TRBJ2-7, with TRBD1 as a possible D gene (5 bases). The CDR3 runs to 13 residues. V shed 8 bases and J shed 3 bases, with 17 bases lying between them. The germline CDR1 and CDR2 sequences are DFQATT and SNEGSKA (reference sequence).